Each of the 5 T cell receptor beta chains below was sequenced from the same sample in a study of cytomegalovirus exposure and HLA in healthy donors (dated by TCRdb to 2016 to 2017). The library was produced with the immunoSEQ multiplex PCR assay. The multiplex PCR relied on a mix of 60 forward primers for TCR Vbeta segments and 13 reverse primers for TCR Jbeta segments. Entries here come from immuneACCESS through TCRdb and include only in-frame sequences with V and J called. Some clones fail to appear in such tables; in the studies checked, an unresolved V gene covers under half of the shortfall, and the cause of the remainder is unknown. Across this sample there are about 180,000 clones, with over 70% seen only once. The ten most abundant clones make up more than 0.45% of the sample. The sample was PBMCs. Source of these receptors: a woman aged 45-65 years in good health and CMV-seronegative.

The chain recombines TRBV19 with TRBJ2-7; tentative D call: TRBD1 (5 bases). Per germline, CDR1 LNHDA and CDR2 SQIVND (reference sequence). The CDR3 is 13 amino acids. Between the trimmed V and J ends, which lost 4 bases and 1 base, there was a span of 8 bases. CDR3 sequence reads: CASSTTGSYEQYF. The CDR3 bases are TGTGCCAGTAGTACAACAGGATCCTACGAGCAGTACTTC.

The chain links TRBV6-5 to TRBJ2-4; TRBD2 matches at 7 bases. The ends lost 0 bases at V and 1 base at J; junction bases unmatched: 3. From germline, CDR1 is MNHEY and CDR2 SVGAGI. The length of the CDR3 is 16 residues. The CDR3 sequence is CASSYSTGGAKNIQYF. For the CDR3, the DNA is TGTGCCAGCAGTTACTCTACCGGGGGGGCCAAAAACATTCAGTACTTC.

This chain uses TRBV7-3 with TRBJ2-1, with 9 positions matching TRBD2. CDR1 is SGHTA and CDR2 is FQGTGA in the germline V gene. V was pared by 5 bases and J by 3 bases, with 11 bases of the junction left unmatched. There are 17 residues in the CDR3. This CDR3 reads CASSPRGGRAIYNEQFF. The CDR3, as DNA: TGTGCCAGCAGCCCAAGGGGCGGGAGGGCCATCTACAATGAGCAGTTCTTC. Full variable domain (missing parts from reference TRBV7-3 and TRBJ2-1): GAGVSQTPSNKVTEKGKYVELRCDPISGHTALYWYRQSLGQGPEFLIYFQGTGAADDSGLPNDRFFAVRPEGSVSTLKIQRTERGDSAVYLCASSPRGGRAIYNEQFFGPGTRLTVL.

CDR3: CASSLRGQGSPSNTGELFF. The CDR3 nucleotides are TGTGCCAGCAGCTTGCGTGGACAGGGGTCCCCTTCGAACACCGGGGAGCTGTTTTTT. The chain has TRBV7-2 and TRBJ2-2, with TRBD1 matching 9 bases. CDR3 length: 19 amino acids. The J segment lost 0 bases and the V segment lost 3 bases, leaving 11 bases of the junction unmatched. CDR1 and CDR2 (germline): SGHTA, FQGNSA.

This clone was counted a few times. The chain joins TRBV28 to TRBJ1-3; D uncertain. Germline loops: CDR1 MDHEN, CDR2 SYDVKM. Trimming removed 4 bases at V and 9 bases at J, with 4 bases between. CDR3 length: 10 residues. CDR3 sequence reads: CASSSSTIYF. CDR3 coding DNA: TGTGCCAGCAGTTCCTCCACCATATATTTT.